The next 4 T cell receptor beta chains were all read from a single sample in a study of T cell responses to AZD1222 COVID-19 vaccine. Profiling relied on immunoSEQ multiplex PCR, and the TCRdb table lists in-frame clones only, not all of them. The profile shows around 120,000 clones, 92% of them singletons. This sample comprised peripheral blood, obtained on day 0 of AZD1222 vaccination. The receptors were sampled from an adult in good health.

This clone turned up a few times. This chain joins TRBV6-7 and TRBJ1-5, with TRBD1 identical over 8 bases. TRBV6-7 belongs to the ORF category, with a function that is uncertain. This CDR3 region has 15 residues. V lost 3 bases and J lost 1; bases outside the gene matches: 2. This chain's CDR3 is CASSYRDRSNQPQHF. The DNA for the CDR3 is TGTGCCAGCAGTTATCGGGACAGGAGCAATCAGCCCCAGCATTTT.

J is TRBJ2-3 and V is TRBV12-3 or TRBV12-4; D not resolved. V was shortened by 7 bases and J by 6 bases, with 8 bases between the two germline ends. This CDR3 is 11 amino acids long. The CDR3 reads CASIVGDTQYF. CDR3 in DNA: TGTGCCAGCATCGTAGGGGATACGCAGTATTTT.

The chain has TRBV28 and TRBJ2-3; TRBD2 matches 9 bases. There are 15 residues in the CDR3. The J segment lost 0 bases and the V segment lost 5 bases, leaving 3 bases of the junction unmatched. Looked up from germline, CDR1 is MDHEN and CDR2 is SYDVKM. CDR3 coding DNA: TGTGCCAGCAGTGCCCTAGCGGGAAGCACAGATACGCAGTATTTT. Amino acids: CASSALAGSTDTQYF. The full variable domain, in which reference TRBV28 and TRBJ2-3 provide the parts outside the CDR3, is DVKVTQSSRYLVKRTGEKVFLECVQDMDHENMFWYRQDPGLGLRLIYFSYDVKMKEKGDIPEGYSVSREKKERFSLILESASTNQTSMYLCASSALAGSTDTQYFGPGTRLTVL.

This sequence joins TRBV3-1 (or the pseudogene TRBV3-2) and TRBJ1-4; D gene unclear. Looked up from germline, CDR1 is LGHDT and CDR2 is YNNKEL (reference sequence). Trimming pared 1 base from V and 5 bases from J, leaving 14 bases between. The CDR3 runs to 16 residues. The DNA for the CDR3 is TGTGCCAGCAGCCAAGCATGGCTGTCAGCAAATGAAAAACTGTTTTTT. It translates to CASSQAWLSANEKLFF.